This TCR beta chain was retrieved from a study of cytomegalovirus exposure and HLA in healthy donors. Primers for the PCR totalled 60 Vbeta and 13 Jbeta. This table comes from immunoSEQ multiplex PCR, and its TCRdb copy is limited to in-frame clones, with some not included. Here the sample table reports 150,000 to 200,000 clones. The V end lost 3 bases, the J end lost 7 bases, and 15 bases lay between the germline ends. The CDR3 is 15 residues long. Germline values: CDR1 LNHDA, CDR2 SQIVND (reference sequence). The genes are TRBV19 and TRBJ1-4, with a tentative D call TRBD1 (6 bases). The TCR was taken from a man aged 30 to 39 in good health and CMV-seronegative. Sequencing was done on a sample of PBMCs. The CDR3 reads CASSMRPGEGEKLFF. The CDR3 nucleotides read TGTGCCAGTAGTATGCGACCAGGGGAAGGTGAAAAACTGTTTTTT.